Below are 20 T cell receptor beta chains sequenced from a single sample in a study of blood T cell repertoires in COVID-19. Profiling relied on immunoSEQ multiplex PCR, and the TCRdb table lists in-frame clones only, not all of them. The repertoire has around 150,000 clones, around 90% of them found once; the top ten carry 2.5% to 3%. The sample was peripheral blood. The receptors come from a man aged 55 to 70 with acute or convalescent COVID-19.

This chain links TRBV27 with TRBJ2-3, with D perhaps matching TRBD1 (6 bases). Trimming cost V 5 bases and J 3 bases, with 9 bases left between them. Germline CDR1 MNHEY, CDR2 SMNVEV (reference sequence). The CDR3 length is 13 residues. Here the CDR3 reads CASSRGLTDTQYF. CDR3 nucleotides: TGTGCCAGCAGTAGGGGGTTAACAGATACGCAGTATTTT.

This chain links TRBV19 with TRBJ2-3, with D unresolved. Germline CDR1 reads LNHDA; CDR2 reads SQIVND (reference sequence). This CDR3 comprises 11 residues. V lost 7 bases, J lost 6 bases, and 8 bases lay in between. The CDR3 DNA reads TGTGCCAGTAAATCCTCGGATACGCAGTATTTT. The encoded protein is CASKSSDTQYF.

The table lists this clone with a count of one. The chain uses TRBV4-3 and TRBJ1-5, with a tentative D call TRBD1 (6 bases). This CDR3 is 16 amino acids long. V lost 0 bases and J 7 bases, leaving 16 bases between the germline ends. Germline V gene data show CDR1 as LGHNA and CDR2 as YSLEER. The CDR3 sequence is CASSQDIARGRQPQHF. The CDR3 DNA is TGCGCCAGCAGCCAAGATATAGCCAGGGGAAGGCAGCCCCAGCATTTT.

The rearrangement uses TRBV18 and TRBJ1-4, with 10 bases that match TRBD1. V was clipped by 3 bases and J by 14 bases; unmatched bases: 9. Germline assignment: CDR1 KGHSH and CDR2 LQKENI. There are 14 residues in the CDR3. CDR3 residues: CASSPTRDRGSLFF. The CDR3 nucleotides read TGTGCCAGCTCACCCACCCGGGACAGGGGAAGTCTGTTTTTT. Variable domain in full (rest from reference TRBV18 and TRBJ1-4): NAGVMQNPRHLVRRRGQEARLRCSPMKGHSHVYWYRQLPEEGLKFMVYLQKENIIDESGMPKERFSAEFPKEGPSILRIQQVVRGDSAAYFCASSPTRDRGSLFFGSGTQLSVL.

This clone appeared once. The rearrangement uses TRBV7-3 and TRBJ1-1, with a possible D match to TRBD1 (6 bases). With 5 bases removed from V and 5 bases from J, the gap between germline ends came to 12 bases. Looked up from germline, CDR1 is SGHTA and CDR2 is FQGTGA. The CDR3 loop spans 13 amino acids. For the CDR3, the DNA is TGTGCCAGCAGCACCAAACAGGGAACTGAAGCTTTCTTT. Translating gives CASSTKQGTEAFF.

The chain recombines TRBV4-2 with TRBJ2-5, with 10 bases aligning to TRBD1. Germline V gives CDR1 LGHNA, CDR2 YNFKEQ. V lost 0 bases, J lost 4 bases, and 5 bases stayed unmatched. The CDR3 consists of 16 residues. CDR3: CASSQDGGQGRETQYF. As DNA, the CDR3 is TGTGCCAGCAGCCAAGATGGGGGACAGGGGAGAGAGACCCAGTACTTC.

This clone was counted a single time. This rearrangement joins TRBV3-1 (or the pseudogene TRBV3-2) to TRBJ2-7; 9 nucleotides agree with TRBD2. Per the germline V gene, CDR1 is LGHDT and CDR2 is YNNKEL (reference sequence). J lost 3 bases, V lost 1 base, and 7 bases had no gene match. The CDR3 runs to 16 residues. CDR3 loop: CASSQGSGLANYEQYF. The CDR3 bases are TGTGCCAGCAGCCAAGGCTCAGGACTAGCGAACTACGAGCAGTACTTC.

The chain combines TRBV19 with TRBJ1-6, with 9 bases that match TRBD1. Germline V CDR1 and CDR2: LNHDA, SQIVND (reference sequence). The J segment lost 6 bases and the V segment lost 4 bases, leaving 4 bases of the junction unmatched. The CDR3 runs 15 residues. In DNA, the CDR3 is TGTGCCAGTAGTAGCGAGACAGGGGGTAATTCACCCCTCCACTTT. Translated: CASSSETGGNSPLHF.

The V and J genes are TRBV24-1 and TRBJ2-2; possible D gene TRBD2, 5 bases. The germline CDR1 and CDR2 sequences are KGHDR and SFDVKD. Deletions cut 7 bases from V and 0 bases from J, with 8 bases between. The CDR3 is 14 amino acids. For the CDR3, the DNA is TGTGCCACCAGGAAGGACTCGAACACCGGGGAGCTGTTTTTT. Residues: CATRKDSNTGELFF.

The chain couples TRBV7-2 to TRBJ1-1; 7 nucleotides match TRBD1. The trim removed 4 bases at V and 1 base at J, leaving 9 bases unmatched. In germline, CDR1 is SGHTA, CDR2 FQGNSA. There are 16 residues in the CDR3. The CDR3 nucleotides read TGTGCCAGCAGCTCCCTACGGACAGGTCAGAACACTGAAGCTTTCTTT. Protein sequence: CASSSLRTGQNTEAFF.

The chain combines TRBV11-2 with TRBJ2-3; tentatively, D is TRBD2 (6 bases). The CDR3 is 15 residues long. Germline CDR1 and CDR2: SGHAT and FQNNGV. V lost 2 bases and J lost 4, with 13 bases in between. The CDR3 here is CASSLHGRGADTQYF. The CDR3 DNA follows: TGTGCCAGCAGCTTACATGGGCGGGGAGCAGATACGCAGTATTTT.

The CDR3 loop is CASSLGRGNTGELFF. The CDR3 DNA is TGTGCCAGCAGCTTAGGACGGGGGAACACCGGGGAGCTGTTTTTT. The chain couples TRBV7-6 to TRBJ2-2; D perhaps matches TRBD2 (5 bases). The CDR3 runs to 15 residues. Germline V gives CDR1 SGHVS, CDR2 FNYEAQ. Trimming shortened V by 1 base and J by 1 base, and 7 bases separated the two germline ends.

This clone was observed once. The rearrangement links TRBV18 to TRBJ1-1; D remains ambiguous. V lost 3 bases and J lost 8, with 16 bases in between. CDR3 length equals 14 residues. Germline loops: CDR1 KGHSH, CDR2 LQKENI. CDR3: CASSPLPETGEAFF. CDR3 sequence (DNA): TGTGCCAGCTCACCCCTCCCGGAGACGGGAGAAGCTTTCTTT.

The V gene is TRBV6-5, the J gene TRBJ1-5; 10 bases align to TRBD1. The V and J ends lost 9 bases and 6 bases, in that order; junction bases with no gene match: 5. This CDR3 contains 13 residues. Germline-derived CDR1 and CDR2 are MNHEY and SVGAGI. The CDR3 here is CASTGTGVQPQHF. The CDR3 nucleotides are TGTGCCAGTACCGGGACAGGGGTTCAGCCCCAGCATTTT.

The rearrangement joins TRBV5-6 to TRBJ2-3, with D perhaps TRBD2 (6 bases). Trimming took off 5 bases at V and 0 bases at J, with 16 bases between the two ends. The CDR3 sequence is 16 residues long. CDR1 and CDR2 (germline): SGHDT, YYEEEE. CDR3 nucleotides: TGTGCCAGCAGATCACAACCGGGACTCAGCACAGATACGCAGTATTTT. The encoded protein is CASRSQPGLSTDTQYF.

V is TRBV9 and J is TRBJ2-1; no clear D gene. The CDR3 sequence is 17 residues long. CDR1 and CDR2 (germline): SGDLS, YYNGEE. V lost 2 bases to trimming and J lost 2 bases, with 17 bases between them. The CDR3 nucleotides read TGTGCCAGCAGCGTGGATATAGGCGGAGCTGCCTACAATGAGCAGTTCTTC. Translated: CASSVDIGGAAYNEQFF.

The chain combines TRBV10-1 with TRBJ2-7, with 7 bases identical to TRBD1. V gave up 6 bases and J gave up 7 bases; unmatched junction bases: 9. Germline V lookup: CDR1 WNHNN, CDR2 SYGVQD (reference sequence). The CDR3 has 13 amino acids. CDR3 sequence: CASRGQATEEQYF. The CDR3 DNA sequence: TGCGCCAGCAGAGGACAGGCGACGGAGGAGCAGTACTTC.

This rearrangement joins TRBV7-2 to TRBJ1-5; TRBD1 matches at 9 bases. CDR3 length: 15 amino acids. The V and J ends lost 5 bases and 2 bases, in that order; junction bases with no gene match: 4. Germline lookup yields CDR1 SGHTA and CDR2 FQGNSA. Here the CDR3 reads CASSTTGGGNQPQHF. CDR3 nucleotide sequence: TGTGCCAGCAGCACGACAGGGGGAGGCAATCAGCCCCAGCATTTT. The full variable domain, with the rest looked up from reference TRBV7-2 and TRBJ1-5, is GAGVSQSPSNKVTEKGKDVELRCDPISGHTALYWYRQSLGQGLEFLIYFQGNSAPDKSGLPSDRFSAERTGGSVSTLTIQRTQQEDSAVYLCASSTTGGGNQPQHFGDGTRLSIL.

The V gene is TRBV25-1, the J gene TRBJ1-2; TRBD1 might be the D (5 bases). The CDR3 covers 15 residues. Germline CDR1 and CDR2: MGHDK and SYGVNS. Trimming pared 3 bases from V and 2 bases from J, leaving 13 bases between. CDR3 in amino acids: CASSDRRGENYGYTF. The CDR3 DNA reads as TGTGCCAGCAGTGATCGACGGGGGGAAAACTATGGCTACACCTTC.

This rearrangement joins TRBV4-1 to TRBJ2-7; D is undetermined. CDR3 length: 16 residues. V was pared by 0 bases and J by 3 bases, with 15 bases between. CDR1 and CDR2 from the germline V gene are MGHRA and YSYEKL. The CDR3 DNA reads TGCGCCAGCAGCCAAGACGTACGGAGCCCCCACTACGAGCAGTACTTC. Protein product: CASSQDVRSPHYEQYF.